Reported below is one T cell receptor (beta chain). Here immunoSEQ multiplex PCR was the method, and the copy in TCRdb shows in-frame clones only, minus some. The data contain roughly 71,000 clones, more than 90% of them seen just once; the ten biggest clones take up over 0.35%. This specimen comes from a study of technical replicates of blood from a few donors. This receptor was taken from a human donor in good health. The sequenced sample consisted of T cells isolated from PBMCs.

DNA for the CDR3: TGTGCCAGTAGTGCACCTAGCGGGATCTACGAGCAGTACTTC. Encoded protein: CASSAPSGIYEQYF. This chain links TRBV19 with TRBJ2-7, with 9 bases that match TRBD2. The CDR3 runs 14 residues. Trimming cost V 5 bases and J 3 bases; bases outside gene matches: 5. Germline CDR1 and CDR2: LNHDA and SQIVND (reference sequence).